This passage covers 26 T cell receptor beta chains from one sample sequenced in a study of tumor and adjacent non-tumor tissue in lung cancer. A modified ARM-PCR protocol with three rounds of nested PCR amplified TCRbeta. One entry per CDR3 protein results from TCRdb running MiXCR on the multiplex PCR reads. This table holds tens of thousands of distinct CDR3 sequences, under 85% found once. RNA was extracted from bulk tissue without any cell sorting. The sequencing sample was made of lung tumor tissue. The receptor set was obtained from a woman in her 50s with non-small cell lung cancer.

To note about this clonotype: A read error may account for a junction end that differs from germline. CDR3 protein: CRAGGTGNTEALF. The CDR3 bases are TGCAGGGCTGGGGGGACAGGGAACACTGAAGCTCTCTTT. This chain uses TRBV29-1 with TRBJ1-1; TRBD1 matches at 9 bases. The CDR3 sequence is 13 residues long. Per the germline V gene, CDR1 is SQVTM and CDR2 is ANQGSEA.

With regard to this clonotype: Mismatch with germline at one junction end may stem from a read error. This sequence joins TRBV12-5 and TRBJ2-1, with D perhaps given as TRBD1 or TRBD2 (5 bases each). The CDR3 is 15 amino acids. Germline loops: CDR1 LGHNT, CDR2 FRNRAP. The CDR3 region is CASGTGRGSYNEHFF. CDR3 nucleotide sequence: TGTGCTAGTGGCACCGGACGGGGCTCCTACAATGAGCACTTCTTC.

About this clonotype: A read error may account for a junction end that differs from germline. The J gene is TRBJ2-1, the V gene TRBV4-1; TRBD2 matches 16 bases. The CDR3 extends over 18 amino acids. Per the germline V gene, CDR1 is MGHRA and CDR2 is YSYEKL. CDR3 nucleotides: TGCGCCAGCAGCCTCGGGACTAGCGGGAGGGCCTCCCACTATGAGCAGTTATTC. Its protein is CASSLGTSGRASHYEQLF.

A few counts support this clonotype. A much larger clone lies one base from this, so it may be a read error. This chain uses TRBV7-8 with TRBJ1-1, with D possibly TRBD1 on 6 matching bases. The germline CDR1 and CDR2 sequences are SGHVS and FQNEAQ. This CDR3 spans 17 amino acids. CDR3 region: CACSPYPPTGTNTEAFF. CDR3 in DNA: TGTGCCTGCAGCCCATACCCTCCTACAGGGACGAACACTGAAGCTTTCTTT.

As regards this clonotype: At one of its ends the junction is not consistent with the germline gene, which may arise from a read error. The chain uses TRBV4-2 and TRBJ1-1, with 7 positions matching TRBD1. CDR3 length: 15 residues. CDR1 and CDR2 (germline): LGHNA, YNFKEQ. The CDR3 DNA reads TGTGGCAGCAGCCCAGAGGGACAGATAAACACCGAAGCATTCTTT. The encoded protein is CGSSPEGQINTEAFF.

Comment on this clonotype: Sequence at one end of the junction differs from germline and may be a read error. CDR3 in amino acids: CASIRETQHF. CDR3 bases: TGTGCCAGCATTAGGGAGACCCAGCACTTC. The rearrangement links TRBV6-1 to TRBJ2-5; weak D call: TRBD2 (5 bases). The CDR3 is made up of 10 amino acids. Germline values: CDR1 MNHNS, CDR2 SASEGT.

Regarding this clonotype: Germline is not matched at one junction end, which may reflect a read error. The chain is built from TRBV4-1 and TRBJ1-2, with 9 bases fitting TRBD1. The CDR3 sequence is 15 residues long. Per germline, CDR1 MGHRA and CDR2 YSYEKL. CDR3: CASSQDTGGGRSYTF. CDR3 DNA: TGCGCCAGCAGCCAAGATACAGGGGGCGGTAGGAGCTATACCTTC.

On this clonotype itself: At one end, the junction sequence differs from germline, possibly due to a read error. The rearrangement uses TRBV6-2 or TRBV6-3 and TRBJ1-2; D is unclear. CDR1 and CDR2 (germline): MNHEY, SVGEGT. This CDR3 is built from 15 residues. CDR3 loop: CASSYVGSESNGYTF. CDR3 nucleotides: TGTGCCAGTAGTTACGTAGGGAGCGAGTCCAATGGCTACACCTTC.

V usage is TRBV11-2 and J usage is TRBJ1-1; D not certain. The CDR3 is 14 residues long. Germline CDR1 is SGHAT and CDR2 is FQNNGV. The CDR3 spells CVCSLLVLGTEAFF. In nucleotides, the CDR3 is TGTGTCTGCAGCTTGCTAGTGCTGGGAACTGAAGCTTTCTTT.

Note on this clonotype: An end of the junction differs from the germline gene, which may be a read error. The chain is built from TRBV10-2 and TRBJ2-6, with D maybe TRBD2 (6 bases). The CDR3 loop spans 15 amino acids. The germline CDR1 and CDR2 sequences are WSHSY and SAAADI. The CDR3 nucleotides are TGCGTCAGCAGTGACATTGCTGCGGGGACCAACGTCCTGACTTTC. This codes for CVSSDIAAGTNVLTF.

There are many counts of this clonotype. The chain joins TRBV20-1 to TRBJ2-1, with D unclear. The CDR3 is 12 amino acids. Trimming removed 3 bases at V and 9 bases at J, with 12 bases between. From germline, CDR1 is DFQATT and CDR2 SNEGSKA (reference sequence). The CDR3 sequence is CSASPDFGEQFF. The CDR3 bases are TGCAGTGCTAGCCCCGATTTCGGTGAGCAGTTCTTC.

Regarding this clonotype: The CDR3 end shows no conserved phenylalanine or tryptophan, and so a read error is likely. The chain employs TRBV12-3 or TRBV12-4 and TRBJ2-1; weak D call: TRBD2 (5 bases). CDR3 length equals 15 residues. Here the CDR3 DNA reads TGTGCCTGCACCTTACCGGAGGACCCCTACAATGGGCAGTTCTTA. Amino acids: CACTLPEDPYNGQFL.

The table lists this clonotype with a count of one. A junction boundary mismatches the germline segment, possibly from a read error. The chain joins TRBV6-1 to TRBJ2-3; TRBD2 aligns across 11 bases. The germline gives CDR1 MNHNS, CDR2 SASEGT. The CDR3 runs to 15 residues. The CDR3 DNA reads TGTGCCATCACGCGGGGACTAGCGGAGACAGATACCCAGTATTTT. Translated: CAITRGLAETDTQYF.

About this clonotype itself: An end of the junction differs from the germline gene, which may be a read error. This chain connects TRBV4-2 to TRBJ2-3; 10 bases are shared with TRBD1. CDR1 is LGHNA, CDR2 YNFKEQ, per germline. The CDR3 has 16 amino acids. The CDR3 coding sequence is TGCGCCACCAGCCAAGCGGGACAGGGGAAAGGAGATACGCAGTATTTT. Its translation: CATSQAGQGKGDTQYF.

This clonotype was picked up many times. The chain has TRBV5-1 and TRBJ1-5, with unresolved D. Germline loops: CDR1 SGHRS, CDR2 YFSETQ. The V end was cut by 0 bases, the J end by 7 bases, with 8 bases between. The length of the CDR3 is 13 residues. The CDR3 loop reads CASSLEPGQPQHF. CDR3 DNA: TGCGCCAGCAGCTTGGAACCCGGCCAGCCCCAGCATTTT.

As concerns this clonotype: One end of the junction fails to match germline, which may point to a read error. Here the CDR3 DNA reads TGTGCCAGCTGCCAGGAGACCTACACTGAGGCTATCTTT. Residues: CASCQETYTEAIF. The chain is built from TRBV4-2 and TRBJ1-1, with D uncertain. Germline V gene lookup returns CDR1 LGHNA and CDR2 YNFKEQ. The CDR3 has 13 amino acids.

The chain uses TRBV7-2 and TRBJ2-5; 10 positions match TRBD2. Germline assignment: CDR1 SGHTA and CDR2 FQGNSA. V shed 10 bases and J 4 bases; nucleotides not matched to a gene: 9. There are 14 residues in the CDR3. The CDR3 nucleotides read TGTGCCACGAGAGCTAGCGGGAGTTCAGAGACCCAGTACTTC. Its translation: CATRASGSSETQYF.

A remark on this clonotype: The junction shows a germline mismatch at one end, possibly a read error. The rearrangement uses TRBV6-5 and TRBJ2-1; D is undetermined. The CDR3 consists of 16 residues. The germline V gene encodes CDR1 MNHEY and CDR2 SVGAGI. DNA for the CDR3: TGTGCCAACAGTATTAGCAGGAGTAAGCCCTACAATGAGCAGTTCTTC. Translating it yields CANSISRSKPYNEQFF.

Remarks on this clonotype: One end of the junction fails to match germline, which may point to a read error. The chain carries TRBV12-3 or TRBV12-4 and TRBJ2-7; D is perhaps TRBD1 (5 bases). This CDR3 has 15 amino acids. This CDR3 reads CASSLMGLDLSERYF. DNA for the CDR3: TGTGCCAGTTCCCTCATGGGGCTGGACCTCAGCGAGCGGTACTTC.

This clonotype was observed many times. V and J are TRBV20-1 and TRBJ1-1; D is uncertain. V lost 5 bases and J lost 0, with 13 bases in between. This CDR3 comprises 14 residues. Germline CDR1 reads DFQATT; CDR2 reads SNEGSKA (reference sequence). The CDR3 protein is CSAHLVGVNTEAFF. The CDR3, as DNA: TGCAGTGCTCACCTCGTCGGGGTGAACACTGAAGCTTTCTTT.

This clonotype showed up just once. One end of the junction does not line up with germline, which may come from a read error. This chain connects TRBV7-9 to TRBJ2-7; maybe TRBD1 (6 bases). Germline assignment: CDR1 SEHNR and CDR2 FQNEAQ (reference sequence). The CDR3 totals 15 residues. This CDR3 reads CDSSLAGDITYEQYF. CDR3 in DNA: TGTGACAGCAGCTTAGCAGGGGACATTACCTACGAGCAGTACTTC.

The sample holds a few counts of this clonotype. Being one base from a much bigger clone, this may be a read error. J is TRBJ2-1 and V is TRBV7-9, with 10 positions matching TRBD2. Germline V lookup: CDR1 SEHNR, CDR2 FQNEAQ (reference sequence). The CDR3 sequence is 15 residues long. Here the CDR3 reads CACSLAGGKYNEQFF. CDR3 in DNA: TGTGCCTGCAGCTTAGCGGGAGGAAAGTACAATGAGCAGTTCTTC. Complete variable domain (other parts from reference TRBV7-9 and TRBJ2-1): DTGVSQNPRHKITKRGQNVTFRCDPISEHNRLYWYRQTLGQGPEFLTYFQNEAQLEKSRLLSDRFSAERPKGSFSTLEIQRTEQGDSAMYLCACSLAGGKYNEQFFGPGTRLTVL.

A word on this clonotype: One end of the junction is discordant with germline, which a read error may explain. The chain links TRBV5-6 to TRBJ2-6; 7 nucleotides match TRBD1. This CDR3 region has 17 residues. The V gene's germline CDR1 is SGHDT and CDR2 YYEEEE. DNA of the CDR3: TGTGCCAGCAGCTTGTGGACAGGCCACTCTGGAGCCAACGTCCCGACTTTC. Translation gives CASSLWTGHSGANVPTF.

This clonotype was seen only once. Germline and junction disagree at one end, which may indicate a read error. The chain carries TRBV29-1 and TRBJ2-1; maybe TRBD1 (6 bases). Germline V gene lookup returns CDR1 SQVTM and CDR2 ANQGSEA. The CDR3 has 15 residues. The CDR3 here is CSVDSSVQGRGEQFF. The CDR3 nucleotides are TGCAGTGTTGATTCTTCCGTACAGGGAAGGGGTGAGCAGTTCTTC.

In regard to this clonotype: A much bigger clone sits one base away, suggesting this may be a read error. This chain uses TRBV6-1 with TRBJ2-3, with TRBD2 identical over 13 bases. Per the germline V gene, CDR1 is MNHNS and CDR2 is SASEGT. V was pared by 7 bases and J by 6 bases, with 4 bases of the junction left unmatched. The length of the CDR3 is 14 residues. CDR3 in DNA: TGTGCCAGCAAGATGACTAGCGGGAGGGATACGCAGTATTTT. It specifies CASKMTSGRDTQYF.

Comments on this clonotype: At one boundary the junction diverges from the germline segment, which might be a read error. The gene calls are TRBV10-3 and TRBJ1-5; 10 bases map to TRBD1. Germline-derived CDR1 and CDR2 are ENHRY and SYGVKD. The CDR3 has 14 residues. CDR3 DNA sequence: TGTGTCATCAGCACCGGGACAGGGGATCAGCCCCAACATTTT. Its protein is CVISTGTGDQPQHF.